This TCR beta chain was captured by sequencing in a study of blood T cell repertoires in COVID-19. Study information: From the United States, Italy and Spain came samples of acute and convalescent COVID-19.

In the authors' workflow: Reference gene primers were amplified, and this amplification served to estimate nucleated cell counts. The table came from immunoSEQ multiplex PCR; TCRdb's copy has only in-frame clones and leaves some out. D and trimming come from the DNA, and the V and J calls and clone size come from that table. Here the sample spans about 100,000 clones, around nine tenths being singletons. J was trimmed by 3 bases and V by 4 bases; bases with no gene match: 7. The length of the CDR3 is 15 residues. Germline V gene sequence: CDR1 SGHRS, CDR2 YFSETQ. This clone was counted once. Sequencing input: peripheral blood. The sequence came from a man aged 70-80 years with acute or convalescent COVID-19. The chain links TRBV5-1 to TRBJ2-1, with 7 positions matching TRBD1. The CDR3: CASSGGQTVYNEQFF. DNA for the CDR3: TGCGCCAGCAGCGGGGGACAGACGGTCTACAATGAGCAGTTCTTC.